The next 20 T cell receptor beta chains were all read from a single sample in a study of blood T cell repertoires in COVID-19. TCRdb's table, derived via immunoSEQ multiplex PCR, lists solely in-frame clones and lacks some. Altogether fewer than 50,000 clones are present, over 75% being singletons, with the ten largest covering approximately 37%. Sequencing was carried out using peripheral blood. Receptors originate from a man aged 35 to 55 with active or convalescent COVID-19.

The rearrangement links TRBV19 to TRBJ2-2; D might be TRBD2 (6 bases). Per the germline V gene, CDR1 is LNHDA and CDR2 is SQIVND (reference sequence). The CDR3 is made up of 13 amino acids. Trimming cost V 5 bases and J 8 bases, with 12 bases left between them. The CDR3 DNA reads TGTGCCAGTAGTCCTTCAGGGACTGGGGAGCTGTTTTTT. Translation gives CASSPSGTGELFF.

CDR3 region: CSLQTGTGTDTQYF. The CDR3 DNA reads TGCAGCCTCCAAACGGGGACAGGAACGGATACGCAGTATTTT. V is TRBV29-1 and J is TRBJ2-3; TRBD1 agrees at 8 bases. The CDR3 is made up of 14 amino acids. Unmatched junction bases numbered 13, after V lost 8 bases and J lost 6 bases. Germline lookup yields CDR1 SQVTM and CDR2 ANQGSEA.

This clone has a single count. The chain recombines TRBV5-1 with TRBJ1-2; TRBD1 matches 8 bases. The CDR3 extends over 16 amino acids. The germline V gene encodes CDR1 SGHRS and CDR2 YFSETQ. Trimming removed 0 bases from V and 2 bases from J; junction bases left unmatched: 6. The CDR3 region has the DNA TGCGCCAGCAGCTTGGACGGGACAGGTGGGAACTATGGCTACACCTTC. Amino acids: CASSLDGTGGNYGYTF. Based on the CDR3 plus reference TRBV5-1 and TRBJ1-2, the full variable domain is KAGVTQTPRYLIKTRGQQVTLSCSPISGHRSVSWYQQTPGQGLQFLFEYFSETQRNKGNFPGRFSGRQFSNSRSEMNVSTLELGDSALYLCASSLDGTGGNYGYTFGSGTRLTVV.

The CDR3 sequence: CASSPGGYQPQHF. In DNA, the CDR3 is TGTGCCAGCAGCCCTGGGGGGTATCAGCCCCAGCATTTT. The chain employs TRBV2 and TRBJ1-5; tentative D call: TRBD1 (5 bases). From germline, CDR1 is SNHLY and CDR2 FYNNEI. V was pared by 6 bases and J by 5 bases, with 11 bases between. The CDR3 covers 13 residues.

The chain employs TRBV27 and TRBJ2-5; TRBD2 matches at 12 bases. Germline CDR1 MNHEY, CDR2 SMNVEV (reference sequence). There are 15 residues in the CDR3. The V segment lost 6 bases and the J segment 0 bases; nucleotides outside the gene matches: 2. CDR3 in DNA: TGTGCCAGCAGCTGGACTAGCGGGAACCAAGAGACCCAGTACTTC. It codes for CASSWTSGNQETQYF.

The sample holds a few counts of this clone. V is TRBV30 and J is TRBJ1-6; 9 nucleotides match TRBD1. CDR3 length: 15 residues. The V and J ends lost 1 base and 10 bases, in that order; junction bases with no gene match: 8. CDR1 is GTSNPN, CDR2 SVGIG, per germline (reference sequence). CDR3 residues: CAWSARTGASSPLHF. In DNA form, the CDR3 reads TGTGCCTGGAGTGCCCGGACAGGGGCCTCATCACCCCTCCACTTT.

The CDR3 DNA sequence: TGTGCCAGCTCTCCCGGAGCTGATACGCAGTATTTT. It translates to CASSPGADTQYF. The rearrangement joins TRBV6-5 to TRBJ2-3; D unclear. Germline assignment: CDR1 MNHEY and CDR2 SVGAGI. V lost 8 bases and J 6 bases, leaving 12 bases between the germline ends. The CDR3 is made up of 12 amino acids.

The genes are TRBV30 and TRBJ1-1; D possibly corresponds to TRBD1 (5 bases). Germline values: CDR1 GTSNPN, CDR2 SVGIG (reference sequence). The CDR3 contains 14 residues. Trimming removed 0 bases at V and 6 bases at J, with 14 bases between. The chain's CDR3 is CAWSVRIGAPEAFF. As DNA, the CDR3 is TGTGCCTGGAGTGTACGGATAGGGGCTCCTGAAGCTTTCTTT.

This chain joins TRBV9 and TRBJ2-5, with 9 bases aligning to TRBD2. V lost 3 bases, J lost 3 bases, and 12 bases stayed unmatched. CDR3 size: 17 residues. Germline V gives CDR1 SGDLS, CDR2 YYNGEE. CDR3 DNA sequence: TGTGCCAGCAGCGCCAACCCCCTAGCGGGGTACGAAGAGACCCAGTACTTC. It specifies CASSANPLAGYEETQYF.

This clone was picked up a small number of times. The chain joins TRBV7-3 to TRBJ2-7; D not resolved. This CDR3 region has 12 residues. The germline V gene encodes CDR1 SGHTA and CDR2 FQGTGA. V was cut by 7 bases and J by 2 bases, with 9 bases left in between. CDR3 coding DNA: TGTGCCAGCACCACCGGTACCTACGAGCAGTACTTC. Amino acid sequence: CASTTGTYEQYF.

The chain is built from TRBV3-1 (or the pseudogene TRBV3-2) and TRBJ2-1; D gene unclear. V was clipped by 0 bases and J by 0 bases, with 6 bases between them. Germline CDR1 is LGHDT and CDR2 is YNNKEL (reference sequence). This CDR3 contains 15 residues. CDR3 coding DNA: TGTGCCAGCAGCCAAGACGTAAACTCCTACAATGAGCAGTTCTTC. Translation gives CASSQDVNSYNEQFF.

The gene calls are TRBV19 and TRBJ1-1, with TRBD1 as a possible D gene (5 bases). CDR3 size: 12 residues. The V gene's germline CDR1 is LNHDA and CDR2 SQIVND (reference sequence). V was shortened by 9 bases and J by 5 bases, with 13 bases between the two germline ends. The CDR3 spells CASFIGDTEAFF. The CDR3 region has the DNA TGTGCCAGCTTCATAGGGGATACTGAAGCTTTCTTT.

The V gene is TRBV5-1, the J gene TRBJ2-3; TRBD2 matches at 10 bases. CDR1 and CDR2 from the germline V gene are SGHRS and YFSETQ. V lost 4 bases to trimming and J lost 4 bases; unmatched junction nucleotides: 3. CDR3 length: 14 residues. CDR3 protein: CASSEGLAADTQYF. The CDR3, as DNA: TGCGCCAGCAGCGAAGGACTAGCGGCAGATACGCAGTATTTT.

The gene calls are TRBV14 and TRBJ1-6; D is ambiguous. CDR3 length equals 16 residues. Trimming stripped 4 bases from V and 1 base from J, with 11 bases between. CDR1 is SGHDN, CDR2 FVKESK, per germline. For the CDR3, the DNA is TGTGCCAGCAGCCCCACGGGTGGATCCTATAATTCACCCCTCCACTTT. Protein product: CASSPTGGSYNSPLHF.

The chain couples TRBV3-1 (or the pseudogene TRBV3-2) to TRBJ1-2, with D possibly TRBD1 on 5 matching bases. Germline assignment: CDR1 LGHDT and CDR2 YNNKEL (reference sequence). Trimming removed 3 bases at V and 7 bases at J, with 15 bases between. This CDR3 has 14 amino acids. CDR3 sequence (DNA): TGTGCCAGCAGCCAGCACGGGGGGACTATTGGCTACACCTTC. It codes for CASSQHGGTIGYTF.

The rearrangement joins TRBV6-2 or TRBV6-3 to TRBJ1-4; 9 bases are shared with TRBD1. This CDR3 is 16 amino acids long. CDR1 MNHEY and CDR2 SVGEGT come from the germline V gene. Trimming removed 6 bases from V and 6 bases from J; junction bases left unmatched: 11. CDR3 DNA: TGTGCCAGCAGCCCTGTTCCGGGACAGGGTGATGAAAAACTGTTTTTT. This encodes CASSPVPGQGDEKLFF.

This clone was found a few times. CDR3 loop: CASSFPRLAGGQKETQYF. The CDR3 DNA is TGTGCCAGCAGTTTCCCCAGACTAGCGGGGGGCCAAAAAGAGACCCAGTACTTC. The rearrangement uses TRBV28 and TRBJ2-5; 13 bases match TRBD2. Germline trimming cut 3 bases from V and 3 bases from J; bases unmatched to any gene: 10. The CDR3 spans 18 residues. Germline CDR1 and CDR2: MDHEN and SYDVKM.

The chain joins TRBV5-6 to TRBJ2-6; D perhaps matches TRBD1 (6 bases). Germline V gene lookup returns CDR1 SGHDT and CDR2 YYEEEE. CDR3 size: 15 residues. Trimming cost V 2 bases and J 2 bases, with 8 bases left between them. CDR3 sequence: CASSFWGPGANVLTF. The CDR3 DNA sequence: TGTGCCAGCAGCTTCTGGGGGCCTGGGGCCAACGTCCTGACTTTC.

The sample holds a few counts of this clone. The chain employs TRBV12-3 or TRBV12-4 and TRBJ2-3; 8 bases map to TRBD1. There are 13 residues in the CDR3. Trimming removed 6 bases from V and 4 bases from J; junction bases left unmatched: 3. The CDR3 DNA sequence: TGTGCCAGCAGGTCGACAGGGGCAGATACGCAGTATTTT. Its translation: CASRSTGADTQYF.

The chain is built from TRBV28 and TRBJ1-1; tentative D call: TRBD1 (5 bases). V was trimmed by 5 bases and J by 1 base, leaving 11 bases between them. Germline CDR1 is MDHEN and CDR2 is SYDVKM. This CDR3 comprises 14 residues. The CDR3 DNA is TGTGCCAGCAGTGACCTGACAGCGAACACTGAAGCTTTCTTT. This encodes CASSDLTANTEAFF.